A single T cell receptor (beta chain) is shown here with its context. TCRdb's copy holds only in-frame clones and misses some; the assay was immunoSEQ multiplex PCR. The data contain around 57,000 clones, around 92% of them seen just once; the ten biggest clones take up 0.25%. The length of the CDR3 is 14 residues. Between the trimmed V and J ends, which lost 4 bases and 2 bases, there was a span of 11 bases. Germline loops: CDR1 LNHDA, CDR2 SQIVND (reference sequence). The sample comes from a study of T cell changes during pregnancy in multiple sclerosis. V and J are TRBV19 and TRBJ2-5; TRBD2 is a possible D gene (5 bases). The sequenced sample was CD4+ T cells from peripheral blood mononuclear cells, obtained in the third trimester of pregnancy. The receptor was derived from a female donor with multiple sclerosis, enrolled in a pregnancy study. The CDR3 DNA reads TGTGCCAGTAGTAACCCGGGGAAACAAGAGACCCAGTACTTC. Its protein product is CASSNPGKQETQYF.